The text below deals with one T cell receptor (beta chain). What it binds is unknown. These data come from a study of T cell responses to AZD1222 COVID-19 vaccine. The data were produced by immunoSEQ multiplex PCR, yet TCRdb's version contains in-frame clones alone and is incomplete. The data contain more than 85,000 clones, more than 70% of them singletons. Germline V CDR1 and CDR2: SGHRS, YFSETQ. The CDR3 covers 15 residues. Trimming shortened V by 4 bases and J by 2 bases, and 16 bases separated the two germline ends. Investigators merged groups given second doses at roughly 4 or roughly 12 weeks. Study findings and constraints: Receipt of two AZD1222 doses was followed by a rise in Spike-specific TCR breadth and depth. Close to half of spike-specific TCRs reportedly recognize unmutated variant regions.

The clonotype originates from an adult who received the AZD1222 COVID-19 vaccine. J is TRBJ2-7 and V is TRBV5-1; D might be TRBD2 (5 bases). The source material was peripheral blood, sampled 28 days after the second AZD1222 dose. The CDR3 sequence: CASSVRPDSTYEQYF. CDR3 nucleotides: TGCGCCAGCAGCGTACGACCGGACTCTACCTACGAGCAGTACTTC.